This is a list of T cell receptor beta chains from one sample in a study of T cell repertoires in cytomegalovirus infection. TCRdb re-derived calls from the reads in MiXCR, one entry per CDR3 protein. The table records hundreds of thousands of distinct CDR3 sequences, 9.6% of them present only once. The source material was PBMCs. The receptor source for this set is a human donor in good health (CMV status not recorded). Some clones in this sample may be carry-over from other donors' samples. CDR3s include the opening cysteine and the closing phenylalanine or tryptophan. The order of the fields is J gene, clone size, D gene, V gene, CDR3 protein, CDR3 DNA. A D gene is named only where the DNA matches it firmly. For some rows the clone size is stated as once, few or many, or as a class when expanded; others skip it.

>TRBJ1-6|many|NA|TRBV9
CASSLGPHGPAGNSPLHF
TGTGCCAGCAGCTTAGGGCCCCACGGACCCGCAGGGAATTCACCCCTCCACTTT
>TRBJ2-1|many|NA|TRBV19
CASSIGGYSYNEQFF
TGTGCCAGTAGTATAGGCGGGTACTCCTACAATGAGCAGTTCTTC
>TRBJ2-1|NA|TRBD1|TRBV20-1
CSAVRTGFGDEQFF
TGCAGTGCTGTACGGACAGGGTTTGGTGATGAGCAGTTCTTC
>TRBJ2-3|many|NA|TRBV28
CASSPRGVVGTDTQYF
TGTGCCAGCAGCCCCCGAGGGGTGGTTGGCACAGATACGCAGTATTTT
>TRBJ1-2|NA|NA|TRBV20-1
CSASVMGDYGYTF
TGCAGTGCTAGTGTGATGGGAGACTATGGCTACACCTTC
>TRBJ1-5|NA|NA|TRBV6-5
CASRPINRAQPQHF
TGTGCCAGCAGACCAATCAACAGGGCCCAGCCCCAGCATTTT
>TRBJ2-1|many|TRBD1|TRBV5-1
CATFGQGANEQFF
TGCGCCACCTTTGGACAGGGGGCTAATGAGCAGTTCTTC
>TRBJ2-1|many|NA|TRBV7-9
CASRNSRMSYNEQFF
TGTGCCAGCAGAAATAGTCGCATGTCCTACAATGAGCAGTTCTTC
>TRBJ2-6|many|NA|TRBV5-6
CASSPRLSGANVLTF
TGTGCCAGCAGCCCTAGACTCTCTGGGGCCAACGTCCTGACTTTC
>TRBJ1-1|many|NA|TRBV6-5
CASSYSSGGWGTEAFF
TGTGCCAGCAGTTACTCGTCTGGGGGCTGGGGAACTGAAGCTTTCTTT
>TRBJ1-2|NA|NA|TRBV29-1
CSVGLPRGGYTF
TGCAGCGTTGGGCTTCCTAGGGGTGGCTACACCTTC
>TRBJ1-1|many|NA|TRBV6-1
CASREGSTEAFF
TGTGCCAGCAGGGAAGGCAGCACTGAAGCTTTCTTT
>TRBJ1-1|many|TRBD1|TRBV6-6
CASSYSKGQGSEAFF
TGTGCCAGCAGTTACTCGAAGGGACAGGGTTCGGAAGCTTTCTTT
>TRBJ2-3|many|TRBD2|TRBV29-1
CSVEDLAGDTDTQYF
TGCAGCGTTGAAGATCTAGCGGGGGACACAGATACGCAGTATTTT
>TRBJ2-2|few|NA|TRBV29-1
CSVPGSTGELFF
TGCAGCGTTCCAGGGAGCACCGGGGAGCTGTTTTTT
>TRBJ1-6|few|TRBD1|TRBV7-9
CASSFGTGDSPLHF
TGTGCCAGCAGCTTCGGGACAGGAGATTCACCCCTCCACTTT
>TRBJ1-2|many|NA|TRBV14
CASSQDSGNYGYTF
TGTGCCAGCAGCCAAGACAGCGGTAACTATGGCTACACCTTC
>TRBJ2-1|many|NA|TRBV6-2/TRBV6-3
CASSYSLQGYNEQFF
TGTGCCAGCAGTTACTCCCTACAGGGTTACAATGAGCAGTTCTTC
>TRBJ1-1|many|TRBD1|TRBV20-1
CSAIITGGRWNTEAFF
TGCAGTGCTATAATAACAGGGGGCAGGTGGAACACTGAAGCTTTCTTT
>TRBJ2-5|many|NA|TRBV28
CASKPRGAGRETQYF
TGTGCCAGCAAACCCAGGGGTGCGGGGCGGGAGACCCAGTACTTC
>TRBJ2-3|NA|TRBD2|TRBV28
CASSGGGVTQYF
TGTGCCAGTTCTGGGGGGGGGGTTACGCAGTATTTT
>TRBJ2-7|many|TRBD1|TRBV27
CASRHQGAWEQYF
TGTGCCAGCAGGCATCAGGGGGCATGGGAGCAGTACTTC